This T cell receptor (beta chain) stems from a study of blood T cell repertoires in COVID-19. The CDR3 sequence is 17 residues long. V lost 7 bases, J lost 4 bases, and 20 bases lay in between. CDR1 is LNHDA and CDR2 is SQIVND in the germline V gene (reference sequence). Sequencing was performed with immunoSEQ multiplex PCR; in TCRdb, only in-frame clones are kept and a portion is missing. The sample shows around 300,000 clones, around 86% of them seen only once. The TCR comes from a human donor in a cohort sampled during active COVID-19. Specimen: peripheral blood. The chain carries TRBV19 and TRBJ2-6; a possible D gene is TRBD1 (5 bases). The CDR3 nucleotides are TGTGCCAGTACTCAAAACCAGGGTCTATACGGGGCCAACGTCCTGACTTTC. Its protein product is CASTQNQGLYGANVLTF. Combining the CDR3 with reference TRBV19 and TRBJ2-6 gives the whole variable domain DGGITQSPKYLFRKEGQNVTLSCEQNLNHDAMYWYRQDPGQGLRLIYYSQIVNDFQKGDIAEGYSVSREKKESFPLTVTSAQKNPTAFYLCASTQNQGLYGANVLTFGAGSRLTVL.